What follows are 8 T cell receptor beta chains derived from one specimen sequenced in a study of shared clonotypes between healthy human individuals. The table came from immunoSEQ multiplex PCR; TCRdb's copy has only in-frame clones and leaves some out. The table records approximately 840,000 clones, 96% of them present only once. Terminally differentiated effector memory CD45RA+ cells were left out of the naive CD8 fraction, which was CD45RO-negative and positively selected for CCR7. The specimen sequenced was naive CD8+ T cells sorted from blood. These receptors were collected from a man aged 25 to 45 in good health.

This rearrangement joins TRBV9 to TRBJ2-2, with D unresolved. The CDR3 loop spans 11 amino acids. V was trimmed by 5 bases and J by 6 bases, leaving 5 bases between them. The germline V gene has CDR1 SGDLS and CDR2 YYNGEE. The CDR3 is CASSRSGELFF. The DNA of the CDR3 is TGTGCCAGCAGTCGATCCGGGGAGCTGTTTTTT.

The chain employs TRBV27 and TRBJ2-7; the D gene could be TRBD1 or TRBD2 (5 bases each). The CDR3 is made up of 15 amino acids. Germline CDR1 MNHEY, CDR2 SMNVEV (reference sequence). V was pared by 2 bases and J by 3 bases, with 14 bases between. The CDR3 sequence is CASSLITGPIYEQYF. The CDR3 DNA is TGTGCCAGCAGTTTAATAACGGGACCGATCTACGAGCAGTACTTC.

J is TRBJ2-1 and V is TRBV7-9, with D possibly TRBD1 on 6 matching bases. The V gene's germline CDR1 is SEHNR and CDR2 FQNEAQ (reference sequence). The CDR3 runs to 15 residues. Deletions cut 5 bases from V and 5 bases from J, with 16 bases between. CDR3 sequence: CASSPWDKSNNEQFF. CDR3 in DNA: TGTGCCAGCAGCCCCTGGGACAAATCCAACAATGAGCAGTTCTTC. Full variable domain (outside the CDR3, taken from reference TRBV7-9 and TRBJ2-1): DTGVSQNPRHKITKRGQNVTFRCDPISEHNRLYWYRQTLGQGPEFLTYFQNEAQLEKSRLLSDRFSAERPKGSFSTLEIQRTEQGDSAMYLCASSPWDKSNNEQFFGPGTRLTVL.

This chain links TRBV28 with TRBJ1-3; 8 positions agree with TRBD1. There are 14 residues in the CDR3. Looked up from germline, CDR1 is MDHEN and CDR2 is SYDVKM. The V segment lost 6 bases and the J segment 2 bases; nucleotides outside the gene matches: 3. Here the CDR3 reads CASSPQGAGNTIYF. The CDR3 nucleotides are TGTGCCAGCAGCCCACAGGGGGCTGGAAACACCATATATTTT.

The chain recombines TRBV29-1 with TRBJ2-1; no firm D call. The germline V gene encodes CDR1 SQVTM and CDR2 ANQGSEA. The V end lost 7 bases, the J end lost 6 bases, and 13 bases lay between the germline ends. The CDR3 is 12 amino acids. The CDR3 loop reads CSGLLSGNEQFF. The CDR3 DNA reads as TGCAGCGGCCTGCTGTCTGGCAATGAGCAGTTCTTC.

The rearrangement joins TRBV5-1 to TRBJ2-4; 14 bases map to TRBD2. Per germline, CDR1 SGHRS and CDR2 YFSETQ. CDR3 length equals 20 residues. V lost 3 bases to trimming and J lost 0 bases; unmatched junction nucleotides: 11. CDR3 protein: CASSSGTSGRQDLAKNIQYF. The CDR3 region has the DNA TGCGCCAGCAGCTCCGGGACTAGCGGGAGACAGGACCTAGCCAAAAACATTCAGTACTTC.

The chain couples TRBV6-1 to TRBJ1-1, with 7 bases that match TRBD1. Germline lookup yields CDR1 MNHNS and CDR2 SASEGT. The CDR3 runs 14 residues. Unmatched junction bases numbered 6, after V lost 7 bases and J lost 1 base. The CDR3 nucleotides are TGTGCCAGCATACAGGGGATAAAGAACACTGAAGCTTTCTTT. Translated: CASIQGIKNTEAFF.

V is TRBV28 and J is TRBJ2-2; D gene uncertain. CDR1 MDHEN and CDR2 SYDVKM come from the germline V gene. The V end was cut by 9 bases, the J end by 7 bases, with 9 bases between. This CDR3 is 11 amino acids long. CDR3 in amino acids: CASTPSGELFF. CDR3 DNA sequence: TGTGCCAGTACCCCAAGCGGGGAGCTGTTTTTT. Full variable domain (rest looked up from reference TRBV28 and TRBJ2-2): DVKVTQSSRYLVKRTGEKVFLECVQDMDHENMFWYRQDPGLGLRLIYFSYDVKMKEKGDIPEGYSVSREKKERFSLILESASTNQTSMYLCASTPSGELFFGEGSRLTVL.